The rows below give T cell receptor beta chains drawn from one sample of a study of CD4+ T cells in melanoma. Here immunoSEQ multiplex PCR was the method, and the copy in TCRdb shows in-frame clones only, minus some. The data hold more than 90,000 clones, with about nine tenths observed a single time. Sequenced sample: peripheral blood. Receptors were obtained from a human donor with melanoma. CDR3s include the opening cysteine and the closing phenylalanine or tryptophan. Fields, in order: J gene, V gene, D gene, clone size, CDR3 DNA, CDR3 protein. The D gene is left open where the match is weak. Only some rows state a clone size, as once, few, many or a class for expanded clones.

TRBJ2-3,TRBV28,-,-,TGTGCCAGCAGATCCAGGGTACGAGGGACAGATACGCAGTATTTT,CASRSRVRGTDTQYF
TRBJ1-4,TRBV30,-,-,TGTGCCTGGAACATAGCGGGAGAAAAACTGTTTTTT,CAWNIAGEKLFF
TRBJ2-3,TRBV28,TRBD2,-,TGTGCCAGCAGATCCCCTGGACTAGCGGGGAGCACAGATACGCAGTATTTT,CASRSPGLAGSTDTQYF
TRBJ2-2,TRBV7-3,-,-,TGTGCCAGCAGCCCAGGGGGGGCGGTCGCCGGGGAGCTGTTTTTT,CASSPGGAVAGELFF
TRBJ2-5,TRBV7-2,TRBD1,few,TGTGCCAGCAGCGAACCGGACAGGGCCCAAGAGACCCAGTACTTC,CASSEPDRAQETQYF
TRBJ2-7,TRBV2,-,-,TGTGCCAGCTCTTCGGCATACTCCTACGAGCAGTACTTC,CASSSAYSYEQYF
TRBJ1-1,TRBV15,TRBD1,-,TGTGCCACCAGCGCACCGGGACAGGCCTTTTCTGAAGCTTTCTTT,CATSAPGQAFSEAFF
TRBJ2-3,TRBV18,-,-,TGTGCCAGCTCACCCCTCTCCACAGATACGCAGTATTTT,CASSPLSTDTQYF
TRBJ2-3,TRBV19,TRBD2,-,TGTGCCAGTAGTAAAGGGCGGAGCGGGAGATTCGCAGATACGCAGTATTTT,CASSKGRSGRFADTQYF
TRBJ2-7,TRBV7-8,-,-,TGTGCCAGCAGCTTAGCGGGACAAAGGTACGAGCAGTACTTC,CASSLAGQRYEQYF
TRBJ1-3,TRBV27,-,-,TGTGCCAGCAGACGGGGGAGCTCTGGAAACACCATATATTTT,CASRRGSSGNTIYF
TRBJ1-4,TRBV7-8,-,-,TGTGCCAGCAGCTTAGACGATACGATAACCGATGAAAAACTGTTTTTT,CASSLDDTITDEKLFF
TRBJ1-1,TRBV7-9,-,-,TGTGCCAGCAGCTTCCTAGACCTCCGGACAGCCGAAGGAGCTTTCTTT,CASSFLDLRTAEGAFF
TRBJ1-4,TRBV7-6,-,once,TGTGCCAGCAGCTTAGCGGGGGCAGCAAAACTGTTTTTT,CASSLAGAAKLFF
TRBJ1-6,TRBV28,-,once,TGTGCCAGCAGGGGGGGATATTCTTCACCCCTCCACTTT,CASRGGYSSPLHF
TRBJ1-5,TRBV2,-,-,TGTGCCAGCAGGAAAAACTGGGATCAGCCCCAGCATTTT,CASRKNWDQPQHF
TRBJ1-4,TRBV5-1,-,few,TGCGCCAGCAGCTTCCTTGGAGGGGATGAAAAACTGTTTTTT,CASSFLGGDEKLFF
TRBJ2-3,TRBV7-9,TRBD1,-,TGTGCCAGCAGCTCTCAGGGACAGGGGTCAGATACGCAGTATTTT,CASSSQGQGSDTQYF
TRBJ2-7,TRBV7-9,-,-,TGTGCCAGCAGCCCGTACGGGACCCCCTACGAGCAGTACTTC,CASSPYGTPYEQYF
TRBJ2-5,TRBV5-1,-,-,TGCGCCAGCAGCCGTTCTCAGGCCGCCGAGACCCAGTACTTC,CASSRSQAAETQYF
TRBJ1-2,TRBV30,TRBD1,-,TGTGCCTGGAACTCTGGACAGGGGCCTAACTATGGCTACACCTTC,CAWNSGQGPNYGYTF
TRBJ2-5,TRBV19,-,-,TGTGCCAGTAGTGGACAGCAAGAGACCCAGTACTTC,CASSGQQETQYF
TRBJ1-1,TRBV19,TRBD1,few,TGTGCCAGTGCTAGCCGGACAGGTGTTGAAGCTTTCTTT,CASASRTGVEAFF
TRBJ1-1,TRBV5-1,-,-,TGCGCCAGCAGCCCTGGGACCCTGAACACTGAAGCTTTCTTT,CASSPGTLNTEAFF
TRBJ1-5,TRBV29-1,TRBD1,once,TGCAGCGTTGGACAGGGGGCGGGGAGCAATCAGCCCCAGCATTTT,CSVGQGAGSNQPQHF
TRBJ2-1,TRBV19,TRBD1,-,TGTGCCAGTAGCACAGGGGATCTTAAGTACAATGAGCAGTTCTTC,CASSTGDLKYNEQFF
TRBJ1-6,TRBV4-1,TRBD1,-,TGCGCCAGCAGCAAACGACAGGGCGACAATTCACCCCTCCACTTT,CASSKRQGDNSPLHF
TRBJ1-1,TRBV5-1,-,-,TGCGCCAGCAGCTTGGAAACACCGAACACTGAAGCTTTCTTT,CASSLETPNTEAFF